Listed below are T cell receptor beta chains from one sample, sequenced in a study of control samples from healthy donors and cancer patients. Produced via immunoSEQ multiplex PCR; TCRdb's table is partial and in-frame only. The profile shows 150,000 to 200,000 clones, roughly 90% of them singletons. Sample: blood. The origin of the receptors is a woman aged 45-65 years in good health. Both conserved end residues are part of each CDR3. A D gene is named only where the DNA matches it firmly. Only some rows state a clone size, as once, few, many or a class for expanded clones.

D	V	J	size	CDR3	DNA
-	TRBV15	TRBJ1-4	-	CATSRISGVQEKLFF	TGTGCCACCAGCAGAATTTCAGGGGTTCAGGAAAAACTGTTTTTT
TRBD1	TRBV2	TRBJ2-2	-	CASSADRGTGELFF	TGTGCCAGCAGTGCCGACAGGGGAACCGGGGAGCTGTTTTTT
-	TRBV2	TRBJ2-7	-	CASNGEQYF	TGTGCCAGCAACGGCGAGCAGTACTTC
-	TRBV30	TRBJ1-3	-	CALTSSGNTIYF	TGTGCCTTGACTAGCTCTGGAAACACCATATATTTT
-	TRBV28	TRBJ1-6	-	CASSSPSVRSYNSPLHF	TGTGCCAGCAGTTCCCCCTCGGTACGCTCCTATAATTCACCCCTCCACTTT
-	TRBV19	TRBJ2-7	-	CATERGTSRPYEQYF	TGTGCCACCGAAAGGGGAACTAGTAGGCCCTACGAGCAGTACTTC
-	TRBV4-3	TRBJ2-3	few	CASSPRTTSTDTQYF	TGCGCCAGCAGCCCGCGGACAACTAGCACAGATACGCAGTATTTT
-	TRBV14	TRBJ2-3	-	CASSQAGLTDTQYF	TGTGCCAGCAGCCAAGCTGGGCTCACAGATACGCAGTATTTT
-	TRBV4-1	TRBJ1-2	-	CASSQATVIDYGYTF	TGCGCCAGCAGCCAAGCGACGGTAATAGACTATGGCTACACCTTC
TRBD1	TRBV7-7	TRBJ2-7	-	CASSLEGQGAVTSSYEQYF	TGTGCTAGCAGCTTAGAGGGACAGGGGGCCGTCACAAGCTCCTACGAGCAGTACTTC
TRBD2	TRBV27	TRBJ2-7	-	CASSFSAGDALYEQYF	TGTGCCAGCAGTTTTTCCGCGGGGGACGCTCTCTACGAGCAGTACTTC
TRBD1	TRBV18	TRBJ2-7	-	CASSQDRFSYEQYF	TGTGCCAGCTCACAGGACAGGTTTTCCTACGAGCAGTACTTC
-	TRBV4-1	TRBJ2-1	-	CASSQVVLNEQFF	TGCGCCAGCAGCCAAGTTGTTCTGAATGAGCAGTTCTTC
-	TRBV7-3	TRBJ1-2	-	CASSLRPTNGYTF	TGTGCCAGCAGCTTAAGACCGACGAATGGCTACACCTTC
-	TRBV29-1	TRBJ2-4	-	CSVTGTVAKNIQYF	TGCAGCGTTACCGGGACCGTAGCCAAAAACATTCAGTACTTC
-	TRBV18	TRBJ2-7	-	CASSPSRRIYEQYF	TGTGCCAGCTCACCTTCTAGGCGAATCTACGAGCAGTACTTC
-	TRBV3-1/TRBV3-2	TRBJ1-1	-	CASSQEGARGTEAFF	TGTGCCAGCAGCCAAGAGGGGGCGAGAGGCACTGAAGCTTTCTTT
-	TRBV5-6	TRBJ2-3	-	CASSARTKPRSTDTQYF	TGTGCCAGCAGCGCCAGAACTAAACCCCGTAGCACAGATACGCAGTATTTT
-	TRBV11-2	TRBJ1-1	-	CASSLDRGAGLHTEAFF	TGTGCCAGCAGCTTAGATCGGGGGGCAGGGCTCCACACTGAAGCTTTCTTT
-	TRBV28	TRBJ2-1	once	CASTPLSGTLNEQFF	TGTGCCAGCACCCCCCTCTCCGGGACTCTAAATGAGCAGTTCTTC
-	TRBV30	TRBJ1-1	-	CAWSVGNTEAFF	TGTGCCTGGAGTGTAGGTAACACTGAAGCTTTCTTT
-	TRBV29-1	TRBJ2-7	-	CSVLDGLYEQYF	TGCAGCGTTTTGGACGGACTCTACGAGCAGTACTTC